This entry describes one T cell receptor beta chain. Generated by immunoSEQ multiplex PCR, the TCRdb table keeps only in-frame clones and is missing some. The table lists more than 400,000 clones, about 95% of them singletons. The sample originates from a study of shared clonotypes between healthy human individuals. The CDR3 contains 14 residues. Per germline, CDR1 SGDLS and CDR2 YYNGEE. V shed 3 bases and J 4 bases; nucleotides not matched to a gene: 4. The receptor's source is a woman aged 30 to 39 in good health. The sequencing input was naive CD4+ T cells sorted from blood. The subset was: CD45RA+ positively selected. This sequence joins TRBV9 and TRBJ2-7; TRBD1 matches 10 bases. The CDR3 here is CASSGSGQGYEQYF. DNA of the CDR3: TGTGCCAGCAGCGGATCGGGACAGGGGTACGAGCAGTACTTC.